This TCR beta chain is drawn from a study of technical replicates of blood from several donors. Generated by immunoSEQ multiplex PCR, the TCRdb table keeps only in-frame clones and is missing some. The sample carries over 90,000 clones, about 95% recorded once. Germline-derived CDR1 and CDR2 are SGHNT and YYREEE (reference sequence). The CDR3 is 15 residues long. The J segment lost 4 bases and the V segment lost 1 base, leaving 4 bases of the junction unmatched. Specimen: T cells isolated from PBMCs. The sequence derives from a human donor in good health. The rearrangement joins TRBV5-4 to TRBJ2-5; TRBD2 agrees at 10 bases. In DNA, the CDR3 is TGTGCCAGCAGCTTGTTACCTAGCGGGAGAGAGACCCAGTACTTC. Residues: CASSLLPSGRETQYF.